This TCR beta chain was sequenced in a study of patients and donors after allogeneic stem cell transplantation. This CDR3 region has 16 residues. After removal of 6 bases from V and 2 bases from J, the junction contained 8 bases not matched to a gene. Germline loops: CDR1 DFQATT, CDR2 SNEGSKA (reference sequence). TCRdb ran MiXCR on the RT-PCR reads and lists one entry per CDR3 protein. The sample contains over 350,000 distinct CDR3 sequences, 16% of which appear only once. This clonotype was recorded many times. The clonotype comes from a human donor who was either an allogeneic HSCT recipient or a stem cell or donor lymphocyte infusion donor (not recorded which). It is not recorded whose cells these are; they may come from a transplant donor. The sample was blood, either unsorted or a sorted T cell fraction (not recorded which). J is TRBJ2-6 and V is TRBV20-1, with 9 bases aligning to TRBD1. The chain's CDR3 is CSAMGQGGPGANVLTF. CDR3 nucleotides: TGCAGTGCCATGGGACAGGGAGGGCCTGGGGCCAACGTCCTGACTTTC.